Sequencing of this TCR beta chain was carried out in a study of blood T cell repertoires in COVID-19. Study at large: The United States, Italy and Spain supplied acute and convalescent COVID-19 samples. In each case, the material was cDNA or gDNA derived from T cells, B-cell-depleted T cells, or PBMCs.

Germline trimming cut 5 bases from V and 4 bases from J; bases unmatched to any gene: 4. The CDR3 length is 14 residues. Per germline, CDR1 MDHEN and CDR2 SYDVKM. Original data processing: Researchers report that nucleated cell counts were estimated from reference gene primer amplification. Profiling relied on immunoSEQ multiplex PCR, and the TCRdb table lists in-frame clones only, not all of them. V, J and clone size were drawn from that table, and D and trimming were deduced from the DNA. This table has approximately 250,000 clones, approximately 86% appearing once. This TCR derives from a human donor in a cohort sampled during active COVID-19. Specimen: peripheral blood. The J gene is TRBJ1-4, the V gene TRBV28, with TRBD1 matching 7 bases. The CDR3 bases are TGTGCCAGCAGTCGGACAGGTTTTAATGAAAAACTGTTTTTT. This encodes CASSRTGFNEKLFF. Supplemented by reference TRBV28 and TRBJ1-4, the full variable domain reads DVKVTQSSRYLVKRTGEKVFLECVQDMDHENMFWYRQDPGLGLRLIYFSYDVKMKEKGDIPEGYSVSREKKERFSLILESASTNQTSMYLCASSRTGFNEKLFFGSGTQLSVL.